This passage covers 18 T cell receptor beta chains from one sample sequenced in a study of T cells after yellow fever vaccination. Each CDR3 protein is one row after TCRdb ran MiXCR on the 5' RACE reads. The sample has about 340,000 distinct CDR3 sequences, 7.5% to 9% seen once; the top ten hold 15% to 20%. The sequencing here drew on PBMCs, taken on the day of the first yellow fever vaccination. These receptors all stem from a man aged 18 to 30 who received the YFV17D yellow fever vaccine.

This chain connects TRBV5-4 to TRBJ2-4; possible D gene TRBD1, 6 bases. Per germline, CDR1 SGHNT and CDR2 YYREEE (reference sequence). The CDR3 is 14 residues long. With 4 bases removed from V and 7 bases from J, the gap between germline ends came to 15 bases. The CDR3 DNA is TGTGCCAGCAGCCAATGGGGCCAGGGGAACATTCAGTACTTC. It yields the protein CASSQWGQGNIQYF.

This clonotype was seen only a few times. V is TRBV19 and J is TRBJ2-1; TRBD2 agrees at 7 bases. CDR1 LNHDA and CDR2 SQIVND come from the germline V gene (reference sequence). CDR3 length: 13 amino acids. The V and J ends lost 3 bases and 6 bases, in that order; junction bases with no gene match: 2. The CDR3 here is CASSIREVNEQFF. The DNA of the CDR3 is TGTGCCAGTAGTATCCGGGAGGTCAATGAGCAGTTCTTC.

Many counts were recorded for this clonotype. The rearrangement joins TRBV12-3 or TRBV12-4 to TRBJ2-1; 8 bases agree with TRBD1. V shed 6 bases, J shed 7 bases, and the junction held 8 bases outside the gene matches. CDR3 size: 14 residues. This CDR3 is CASRQGQGQNEQFF. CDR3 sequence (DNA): TGTGCCAGCAGACAAGGACAGGGACAGAATGAGCAGTTCTTC.

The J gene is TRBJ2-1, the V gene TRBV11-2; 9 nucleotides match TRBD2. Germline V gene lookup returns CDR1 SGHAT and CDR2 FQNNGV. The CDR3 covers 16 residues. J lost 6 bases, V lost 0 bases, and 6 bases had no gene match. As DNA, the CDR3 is TGTGCCAGCAGCTTAGATCTTTGGCGGGGGGGCAATGAGCAGTTCTTC. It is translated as CASSLDLWRGGNEQFF.

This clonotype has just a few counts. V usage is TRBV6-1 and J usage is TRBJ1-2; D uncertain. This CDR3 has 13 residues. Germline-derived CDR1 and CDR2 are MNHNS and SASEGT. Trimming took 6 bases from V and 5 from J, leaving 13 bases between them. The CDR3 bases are TGTGCCAGCAGCGTCGAACAAGGATATGGCTACACCTTC. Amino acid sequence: CASSVEQGYGYTF.

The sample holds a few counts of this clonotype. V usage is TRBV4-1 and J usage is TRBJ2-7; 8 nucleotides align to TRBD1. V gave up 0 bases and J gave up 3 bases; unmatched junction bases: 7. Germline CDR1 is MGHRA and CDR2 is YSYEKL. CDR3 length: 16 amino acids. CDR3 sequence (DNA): TGCGCCAGCAGCCAAGAAGTCGGGGACAGGAGCTACGAGCAGTACTTC. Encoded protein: CASSQEVGDRSYEQYF.

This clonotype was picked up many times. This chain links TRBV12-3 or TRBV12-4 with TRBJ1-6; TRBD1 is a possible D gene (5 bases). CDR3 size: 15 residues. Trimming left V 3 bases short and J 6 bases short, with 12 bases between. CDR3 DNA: TGTGCCAGCAGTTTTCAGGGAGCGGGTAATTCACCCCTCCACTTT. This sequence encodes CASSFQGAGNSPLHF.

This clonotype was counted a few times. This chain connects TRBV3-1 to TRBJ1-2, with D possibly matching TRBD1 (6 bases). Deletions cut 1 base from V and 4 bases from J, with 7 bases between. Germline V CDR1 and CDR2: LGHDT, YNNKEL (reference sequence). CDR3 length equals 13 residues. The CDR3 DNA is TGTGCCAGCAGCCAAGCAGGGGCCTATGGCTACACCTTC. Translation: CASSQAGAYGYTF.

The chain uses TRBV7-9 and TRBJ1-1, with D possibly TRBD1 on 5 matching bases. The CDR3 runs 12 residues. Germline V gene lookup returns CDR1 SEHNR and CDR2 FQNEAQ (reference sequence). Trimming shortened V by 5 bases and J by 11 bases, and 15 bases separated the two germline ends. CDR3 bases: TGTGCCAGCAGCCCGGACAAGGACCCGGCTTTCTTT. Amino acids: CASSPDKDPAFF.

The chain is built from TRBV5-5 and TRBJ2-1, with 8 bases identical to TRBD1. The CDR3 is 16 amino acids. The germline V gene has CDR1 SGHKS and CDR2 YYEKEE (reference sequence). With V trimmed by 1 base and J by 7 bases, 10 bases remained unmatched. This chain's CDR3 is CASSLHLDRGLNEQFF. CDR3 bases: TGTGCCAGCAGCTTGCATTTAGACAGGGGTTTGAATGAGCAGTTCTTC.

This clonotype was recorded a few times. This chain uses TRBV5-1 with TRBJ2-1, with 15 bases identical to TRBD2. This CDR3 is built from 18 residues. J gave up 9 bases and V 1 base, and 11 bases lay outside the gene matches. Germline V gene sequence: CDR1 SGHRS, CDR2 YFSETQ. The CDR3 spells CASSLSGTSGGLGGEQFF. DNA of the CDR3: TGCGCCAGCAGCTTGTCCGGGACTAGCGGGGGGCTGGGGGGTGAGCAGTTCTTC.

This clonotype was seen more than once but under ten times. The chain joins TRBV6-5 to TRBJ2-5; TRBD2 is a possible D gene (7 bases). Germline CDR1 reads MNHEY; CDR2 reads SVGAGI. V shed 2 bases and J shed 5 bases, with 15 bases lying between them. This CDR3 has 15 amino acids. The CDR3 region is CASSYPQGGGETQYF. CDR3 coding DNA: TGTGCCAGCAGTTACCCACAGGGAGGGGGGGAGACCCAGTACTTC.

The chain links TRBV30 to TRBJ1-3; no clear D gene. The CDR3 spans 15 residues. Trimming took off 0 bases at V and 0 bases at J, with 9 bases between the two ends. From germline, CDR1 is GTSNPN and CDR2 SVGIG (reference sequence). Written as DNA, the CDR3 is TGTGCCTGGAGTGTACGAGTCCTCTCTGGAAACACCATATATTTT. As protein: CAWSVRVLSGNTIYF.

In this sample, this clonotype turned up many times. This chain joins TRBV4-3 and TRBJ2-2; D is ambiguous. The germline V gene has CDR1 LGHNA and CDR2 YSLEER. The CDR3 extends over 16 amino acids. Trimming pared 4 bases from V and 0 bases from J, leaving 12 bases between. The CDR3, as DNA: TGCGCCAGCAGCCCCCTTTCGGAAACGAACACCGGGGAGCTGTTTTTT. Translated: CASSPLSETNTGELFF.

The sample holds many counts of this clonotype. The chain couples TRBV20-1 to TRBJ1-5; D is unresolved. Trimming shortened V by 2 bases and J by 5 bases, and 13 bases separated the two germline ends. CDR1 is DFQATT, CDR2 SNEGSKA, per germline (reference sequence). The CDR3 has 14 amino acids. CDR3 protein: CSARSFGSHQPQHF. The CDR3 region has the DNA TGCAGTGCTAGAAGCTTTGGATCCCATCAGCCCCAGCATTTT.

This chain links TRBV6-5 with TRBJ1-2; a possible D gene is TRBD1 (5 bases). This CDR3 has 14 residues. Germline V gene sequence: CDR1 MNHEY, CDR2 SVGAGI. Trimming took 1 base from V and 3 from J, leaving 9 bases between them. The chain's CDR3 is CASSYYAGHYGYTF. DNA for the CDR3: TGTGCCAGCAGTTACTACGCAGGGCACTATGGCTACACCTTC.

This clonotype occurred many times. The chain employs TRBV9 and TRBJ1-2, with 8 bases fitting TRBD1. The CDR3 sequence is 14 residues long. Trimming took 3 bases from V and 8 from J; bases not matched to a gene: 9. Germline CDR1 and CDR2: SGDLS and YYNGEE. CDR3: CASSELQGVEGYTF. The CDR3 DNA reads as TGTGCCAGCAGCGAACTACAGGGGGTCGAAGGCTACACCTTC.

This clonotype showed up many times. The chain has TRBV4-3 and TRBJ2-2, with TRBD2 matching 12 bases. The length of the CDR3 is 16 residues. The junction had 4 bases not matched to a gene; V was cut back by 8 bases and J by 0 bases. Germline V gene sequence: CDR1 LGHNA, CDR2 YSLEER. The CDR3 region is CASGLAGGANTGELFF. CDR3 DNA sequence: TGCGCCAGCGGGCTAGCGGGGGGGGCGAACACCGGGGAGCTGTTTTTT.